The 2 T cell receptor beta chains below come from one sample, sequenced in a study of T cells after yellow fever vaccination. Each CDR3 protein is one row after TCRdb ran MiXCR on the 5' RACE reads. The repertoire holds 300,000 to 400,000 distinct CDR3 sequences, with about an eighth as singletons. The starting material was CD4+ T cells sorted from PBMCs, obtained 15 days after the yellow fever booster vaccination. The source of these receptors is a man aged 18 to 30 who received the YFV17D yellow fever vaccine.

Remarks on this clonotype: A read error may account for a junction end that differs from germline. This sequence joins TRBV2 and TRBJ2-7; 10 positions match TRBD2. The CDR3 length is 15 residues. The germline gives CDR1 SNHLY, CDR2 FYNNEI. CDR3 sequence: CASNEGTSAGYEQYF. In DNA, the CDR3 is TGTGCCAGCAATGAAGGGACTAGCGCGGGCTACGAGCAGTACTTC.

The chain is built from TRBV7-2 and TRBJ2-1; tentative D call: TRBD1 (5 bases). CDR3 length: 15 amino acids. The germline gives CDR1 SGHTA, CDR2 FQGNSA. V was shortened by 0 bases and J by 7 bases, with 13 bases between the two germline ends. The CDR3 coding sequence is TGTGCCAGCAGCTTAGCTCCAGGGATGGCGAATGAGCAGTTCTTC. This encodes CASSLAPGMANEQFF.